Sequencing of this T cell receptor beta chain was carried out in a study of T-cell reconstitution after alpha-beta-depleted transplantation in children. Study results and caveats: Reportedly, alpha-beta T cells present about two months post-transplant originated from several hundred expanded clones of graft origin. By one year post-transplant, T-cell counts and diversity largely arose from T cells that were newly produced. Some patients' high day-60 TCRbeta diversity was traced to surviving recipient T cells and thymic progenitors.

As to this clonotype: Its antigen is not known.

This sample's TCRbeta library carried unique molecular identifier barcodes. TCRdb re-analysed the PCR reads in MiXCR, keeping a single row per CDR3 protein. The table has about 580,000 distinct CDR3 sequences, under 30% seen once. This CDR3 has 15 residues. Losses at the gene ends were 2 bases for V and 7 bases for J; bases not matched to a gene: 9. The germline V gene encodes CDR1 SGHRS and CDR2 YFSETQ. Sequencing used PBMCs, mostly from graft donor cells, obtained 360 days after TCRalphabeta/CD19-depleted stem cell transplant. The genes are TRBV5-1 and TRBJ1-5; 7 bases map to TRBD1. The sequence was collected from a boy younger than two who had a stem cell transplant for acute myeloid leukemia, so the T cells may come from the graft donor. Here the CDR3 DNA reads TGCGCCAGCAGCTTCGTTCCCGACAGGGTCCAGCCCCAGCATTTT. Residues: CASSFVPDRVQPQHF.